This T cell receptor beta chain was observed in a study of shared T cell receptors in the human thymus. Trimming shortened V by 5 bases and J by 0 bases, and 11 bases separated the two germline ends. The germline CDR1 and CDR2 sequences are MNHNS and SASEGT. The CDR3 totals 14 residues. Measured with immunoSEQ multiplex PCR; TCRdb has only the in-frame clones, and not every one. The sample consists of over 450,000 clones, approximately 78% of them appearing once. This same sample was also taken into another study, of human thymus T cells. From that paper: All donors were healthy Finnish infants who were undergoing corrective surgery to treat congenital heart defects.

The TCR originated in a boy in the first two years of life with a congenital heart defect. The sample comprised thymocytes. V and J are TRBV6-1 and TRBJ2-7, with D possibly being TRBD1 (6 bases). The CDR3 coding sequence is TGTGCCAGCAGTACAGGGTGGGGCTCCTACGAGCAGTACTTC. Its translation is CASSTGWGSYEQYF.